This T cell receptor beta chain originates from a study of T-cell memory formation after mild COVID-19. Notes on the study in general: Proof of SARS-CoV-2 specificity was absent for the second-wave clones that crested on day 37. Whereas later expanders leaned CD4+, clones contracting day 15 to 85 showed a balanced CD4/CD8 makeup.

This clonotype was seen a few times. The antigen remains unidentified. With constant-segment primers, 5'RACE yielded cDNA libraries of TCR alpha and TCR beta that carried sample barcodes and UMIs. In TCRdb, the 5' RACE reads were re-called with MiXCR into one record per CDR3 protein. The sample consists of about 49,000 distinct CDR3 sequences, 25% to 35% of them appearing once. The CDR3 covers 13 residues. Between the trimmed V and J ends, which lost 5 bases and 1 base, there was a span of 9 bases. Germline lookup yields CDR1 ENHRY and CDR2 SYGVKD. This TCR came from a man aged 18 to 35 who had mild COVID-19 (a few samples of this study predate the infection). Cell type and time point are not known. The sample was PBMCs or a T cell subset sorted from them (not recorded which). The chain employs TRBV10-3 and TRBJ2-7; D may be TRBD1 (6 bases). The CDR3 loop reads CAISPGQSYEQYV. As DNA, the CDR3 is TGTGCCATCAGTCCTGGACAGTCCTACGAGCAGTACGTC.